Shown below are 30 T cell receptor beta chains from a single sample sequenced in a study of T cell changes during pregnancy in multiple sclerosis. TCRdb's copy holds only in-frame clones and misses some; the assay was immunoSEQ multiplex PCR. The profile shows some 60,000 clones, roughly 92% of them singletons. The input for sequencing was peripheral blood, taken in the third trimester of pregnancy. Every receptor here comes from a female donor in good health, enrolled as a control in a pregnancy study.

This clone was picked up a small number of times. The V call is TRBV5-6, the J call TRBJ2-3; 12 bases line up with TRBD2. The CDR3 contains 17 residues. Germline loops: CDR1 SGHDT, CDR2 YYEEEE. J gave up 2 bases and V 4 bases, and 8 bases lay outside the gene matches. Here the CDR3 DNA reads TGTGCCAGCAGCCGGTACGGACTAGCGGGGACCACAGATACGCAGTATTTT. Translating it yields CASSRYGLAGTTDTQYF. Full variable domain (outside the CDR3, taken from reference TRBV5-6 and TRBJ2-3): DAGVTQSPTHLIKTRGQQVTLRCSPKSGHDTVSWYQQALGQGPQFIFQYYEEEERQRGNFPDRFSGHQFPNYSSELNVNALLLGDSALYLCASSRYGLAGTTDTQYFGPGTRLTVL.

This clone was detected once. The chain combines TRBV2 with TRBJ2-7; 11 bases map to TRBD1. Germline CDR1 SNHLY, CDR2 FYNNEI. The V gene end was trimmed by 8 bases and the J gene end by 3 bases; junction bases not matched to a gene: 9. CDR3 size: 15 residues. The CDR3 coding sequence is TGTGCCAGCTGCAGGACCGGGACAGGGGGCTACGAGCAGTACTTC. Its protein product is CASCRTGTGGYEQYF.

The chain employs TRBV5-5 and TRBJ2-2; D possibly corresponds to TRBD1 (5 bases). The CDR3 consists of 15 residues. The germline V gene has CDR1 SGHKS and CDR2 YYEKEE (reference sequence). V lost 2 bases and J lost 3, with 11 bases in between. DNA of the CDR3: TGTGCCAGCAGCTTAGCAGGGTCCCACACCGGGGAGCTGTTTTTT. This sequence encodes CASSLAGSHTGELFF.

This chain links TRBV9 with TRBJ2-1, with TRBD2 matching over 10 bases. This CDR3 spans 17 amino acids. The germline CDR1 and CDR2 sequences are SGDLS and YYNGEE. The V segment lost 4 bases and the J segment 4 bases; nucleotides outside the gene matches: 11. CDR3 protein: CASSPWTSGGDYNEQFF. In nucleotides, the CDR3 is TGTGCCAGCAGCCCATGGACTAGCGGTGGGGATTACAATGAGCAGTTCTTC.

J is TRBJ2-1 and V is TRBV30, with D tentatively TRBD2 (5 bases). The V end was cut by 3 bases, the J end by 10 bases, with 16 bases between. CDR3 size: 13 residues. CDR1 and CDR2 (germline): GTSNPN, SVGIG (reference sequence). This CDR3 reads CAWRPGMWYEQFF. CDR3 nucleotides: TGTGCCTGGAGGCCGGGGATGTGGTACGAGCAGTTCTTC.

The rearrangement uses TRBV4-1 and TRBJ2-7; 8 nucleotides agree with TRBD2. Per germline, CDR1 MGHRA and CDR2 YSYEKL. The CDR3 has 14 amino acids. Trimming took 4 bases from V and 3 from J; bases not matched to a gene: 5. The CDR3 sequence is CASSLSGTYYEQYF. In DNA form, the CDR3 reads TGCGCCAGCAGCCTTAGCGGGACCTACTACGAGCAGTACTTC.

The CDR3 is CASSQEAGSPLNEQFF. The CDR3 DNA follows: TGCGCCAGCAGCCAAGAGGCGGGGTCCCCCCTCAATGAGCAGTTCTTC. The chain employs TRBV4-1 and TRBJ2-1, with D perhaps TRBD2 (6 bases). V was trimmed by 0 bases and J by 6 bases, leaving 15 bases between them. The CDR3 runs to 16 residues. Germline assignment: CDR1 MGHRA and CDR2 YSYEKL.

V and J are TRBV5-6 and TRBJ2-2; 7 nucleotides line up with TRBD2. Trimming took 4 bases from V and 5 from J; bases not matched to a gene: 8. The CDR3 length is 15 residues. Germline V gene sequence: CDR1 SGHDT, CDR2 YYEEEE. CDR3 sequence (DNA): TGTGCCAGCAGCCCGGAGGGCGGGAGAACCGGGGAGCTGTTTTTT. It translates to CASSPEGGRTGELFF.

This chain links TRBV4-3 with TRBJ2-7; 8 bases map to TRBD1. Trimming cost V 4 bases and J 5 bases; bases outside gene matches: 10. The CDR3 length is 15 residues. Germline CDR1 is LGHNA and CDR2 is YSLEER. The CDR3 here is CASSLLRTGRDEQYF. In DNA, the CDR3 is TGCGCCAGCAGCCTCCTTCGGACAGGGCGAGACGAGCAGTACTTC.

The gene calls are TRBV19 and TRBJ2-3, with TRBD1 matching over 7 bases. Germline trimming cut 7 bases from V and 0 bases from J; bases unmatched to any gene: 4. Germline V gene data show CDR1 as LNHDA and CDR2 as SQIVND (reference sequence). The CDR3 runs to 14 residues. The CDR3 here is CASKGTVSTDTQYF. DNA for the CDR3: TGTGCCAGTAAGGGGACAGTTAGCACAGATACGCAGTATTTT.

The chain has TRBV7-9 and TRBJ1-4, with D possibly TRBD1 on 6 matching bases. Trimming shortened V by 1 base and J by 14 bases, and 11 bases separated the two germline ends. CDR1 is SEHNR and CDR2 is FQNEAQ in the germline V gene (reference sequence). The CDR3 totals 12 residues. The chain's CDR3 is CASSLGVQGLFF. CDR3 nucleotide sequence: TGTGCCAGCAGCTTAGGGGTACAGGGCCTGTTTTTT.

The chain employs TRBV5-4 and TRBJ2-1; 8 positions match TRBD2. This CDR3 comprises 15 residues. From germline, CDR1 is SGHNT and CDR2 YYREEE (reference sequence). V shed 7 bases, J shed 8 bases, and the junction held 14 bases outside the gene matches. DNA of the CDR3: TGTGCCAGCTTCCCTCGGGATCGGGGGGGCCATGAGCAGTTCTTC. It codes for CASFPRDRGGHEQFF.

The J gene is TRBJ2-7, the V gene TRBV5-1; 12 bases are shared with TRBD2. This CDR3 has 17 amino acids. V gave up 0 bases and J gave up 6 bases; unmatched junction bases: 10. The germline CDR1 and CDR2 sequences are SGHRS and YFSETQ. CDR3 sequence reads: CASSLGLAGGPIGEQYF. CDR3 DNA sequence: TGCGCCAGCAGCTTGGGGCTAGCGGGAGGGCCAATCGGCGAGCAGTACTTC.

The rearrangement joins TRBV30 to TRBJ1-1; no reliable D call. The CDR3 covers 12 residues. The germline gives CDR1 GTSNPN, CDR2 SVGIG (reference sequence). V was clipped by 0 bases and J by 6 bases, with 8 bases between them. The chain's CDR3 is CAWSVDGAEAFF. In nucleotides, the CDR3 is TGTGCCTGGAGTGTAGACGGGGCTGAAGCTTTCTTT.

The chain is built from TRBV14 and TRBJ1-1; D is possibly TRBD1 (5 bases). V was shortened by 1 base and J by 10 bases, with 19 bases between the two germline ends. Germline V gene lookup returns CDR1 SGHDN and CDR2 FVKESK. The CDR3 loop spans 15 amino acids. This CDR3 reads CASSQARARTSGAFF. The CDR3 DNA reads as TGTGCCAGCAGCCAAGCCAGGGCCAGGACAAGTGGAGCTTTCTTT.

V and J are TRBV7-3 and TRBJ2-7, with 7 bases fitting TRBD1. Germline trimming cut 2 bases from V and 2 bases from J; bases unmatched to any gene: 6. The germline CDR1 and CDR2 sequences are SGHTA and FQGTGA. The CDR3 is 15 amino acids. CDR3 sequence reads: CASSLGSGTAYEQYF. The CDR3 region has the DNA TGTGCCAGCAGCTTAGGTTCTGGGACAGCCTACGAGCAGTACTTC.

V is TRBV27 and J is TRBJ2-4; TRBD1 matches 8 bases. This CDR3 spans 16 amino acids. With 4 bases clipped from V and 0 bases from J, the junction kept 5 bases outside the gene matches. Germline V CDR1 and CDR2: MNHEY, SMNVEV (reference sequence). In DNA form, the CDR3 reads TGTGCCAGCAGTTCTTGGACAGGGCTAGCCAAAAACATTCAGTACTTC. This codes for CASSSWTGLAKNIQYF.

The chain is built from TRBV28 and TRBJ2-3; a possible D gene is TRBD2 (5 bases). The germline V and J ends were trimmed by 2 bases and 1 base, with 10 bases remaining between them. This CDR3 is 15 amino acids long. Per germline, CDR1 MDHEN and CDR2 SYDVKM. CDR3 residues: CASSLRRVRTDTQYF. The CDR3 bases are TGTGCCAGCAGTTTACGGCGGGTCCGCACAGATACGCAGTATTTT.

This clone was picked up one time. The chain is built from TRBV5-6 and TRBJ1-2; D is possibly TRBD1 (6 bases). V was clipped by 2 bases and J by 7 bases, with 18 bases between them. Germline V gene lookup returns CDR1 SGHDT and CDR2 YYEEEE. This CDR3 contains 15 residues. The DNA of the CDR3 is TGTGCCAGCAGCTTTTGGACAGTCACCCGCGGTGGCTACACCTTC. This gives the protein CASSFWTVTRGGYTF.

The V call is TRBV5-1, the J call TRBJ1-2; the D is unclear. The V gene lost 2 bases and the J gene lost 6 bases, with 14 bases spanning the gap. The germline V gene encodes CDR1 SGHRS and CDR2 YFSETQ. The CDR3 extends over 14 amino acids. CDR3 in DNA: TGCGCCAGCAGCTTTGCGGGCCCCTCTCATGGCTACACCTTC. It codes for CASSFAGPSHGYTF.

Only one count was recorded for this clone. V is TRBV6-6 and J is TRBJ2-7; 7 nucleotides line up with TRBD2. The CDR3 runs 13 residues. The trim removed 8 bases at V and 2 bases at J, leaving 6 bases unmatched. CDR1 is MNHNY, CDR2 SVGAGI, per germline (reference sequence). The CDR3 sequence: CASFSGSPYEQYF. The CDR3, as DNA: TGTGCCAGCTTTAGCGGGTCCCCCTACGAGCAGTACTTC.

This clone was seen just once. The V call is TRBV5-5, the J call TRBJ2-7; TRBD2 aligns across 8 bases. CDR1 is SGHKS and CDR2 is YYEKEE in the germline V gene (reference sequence). Trimming took 0 bases from V and 3 from J; bases not matched to a gene: 2. There are 14 residues in the CDR3. CDR3 DNA sequence: TGTGCCAGCAGCTTGGGACTAGCGAGCTACGAGCAGTACTTC. Amino acids: CASSLGLASYEQYF.

The chain links TRBV15 to TRBJ1-1; D is undetermined. Trimming cost V 3 bases and J 1 base, with 6 bases left between them. CDR1 is LNHNV, CDR2 YYDKDF, per germline (reference sequence). The CDR3 covers 13 residues. The CDR3 nucleotides read TGTGCCACCAGCAGCGGTCCGAACACTGAAGCTTTCTTT. Translating gives CATSSGPNTEAFF.

The CDR3 protein is CASSPPGLTNTGELFF. DNA of the CDR3: TGTGCCAGCAGCCCTCCGGGACTCACGAACACCGGGGAGCTGTTTTTT. The chain uses TRBV9 and TRBJ2-2; TRBD2 might be the D (6 bases). The V gene's germline CDR1 is SGDLS and CDR2 YYNGEE. This CDR3 contains 16 residues. V was pared by 4 bases and J by 0 bases, with 13 bases between.

This chain connects TRBV7-2 to TRBJ1-2, with D uncertain. Germline V lookup: CDR1 SGHTA, CDR2 FQGNSA. V gave up 6 bases and J gave up 5 bases, with 10 bases separating them. This CDR3 spans 12 amino acids. CDR3 nucleotide sequence: TGTGCCAGCAGTAACCCTAGGTATGGCTACACCTTC. Amino acids: CASSNPRYGYTF.

The V gene is TRBV6-1, the J gene TRBJ1-1, with D tentatively TRBD1 (5 bases). V lost 5 bases and J 6 bases, leaving 16 bases between the germline ends. Germline V gene data show CDR1 as MNHNS and CDR2 as SASEGT. The CDR3 is 14 residues long. The CDR3 coding sequence is TGTGCCAGCAGTTTCAGGGTCCTGAGCGCTGAAGCTTTCTTT. Its translation is CASSFRVLSAEAFF.

The chain uses TRBV15 and TRBJ2-2; 7 bases are shared with TRBD2. After removal of 4 bases from V and 0 bases from J, the junction contained 2 bases not matched to a gene. CDR1 is LNHNV, CDR2 YYDKDF, per germline (reference sequence). The CDR3 is 15 residues long. CDR3 sequence reads: CATSKRGPNTGELFF. DNA for the CDR3: TGTGCCACCAGCAAGCGGGGCCCGAACACCGGGGAGCTGTTTTTT.

The chain is built from TRBV6-1 and TRBJ1-2; 7 positions agree with TRBD1. Germline V gene sequence: CDR1 MNHNS, CDR2 SASEGT. The CDR3 loop spans 17 amino acids. The J segment lost 5 bases and the V segment lost 2 bases, leaving 14 bases of the junction unmatched. Here the CDR3 reads CASSEKIGGASRYGYTF. In DNA form, the CDR3 reads TGTGCCAGCAGTGAAAAGATAGGGGGCGCGTCACGTTATGGCTACACCTTC.

This chain's CDR3 is CAWSVGTGPLSEAFF. DNA of the CDR3: TGTGCCTGGAGTGTCGGGACAGGACCCCTTTCCGAAGCTTTCTTT. J is TRBJ1-1 and V is TRBV30; 8 nucleotides match TRBD1. Germline assignment: CDR1 GTSNPN and CDR2 SVGIG (reference sequence). Trimming at V came to 0 bases and at J to 8 bases, leaving 11 bases not matched to a gene. The CDR3 loop spans 15 amino acids.

The chain joins TRBV23-1 to TRBJ1-2, with 8 bases identical to TRBD1. TRBV23-1 counts as an open reading frame of uncertain function. The CDR3 runs 12 residues. Trimming removed 8 bases from V and 7 bases from J; junction bases left unmatched: 6. The CDR3 loop is CASFQGATGYTF. Written as DNA, the CDR3 is TGCGCCAGCTTCCAGGGGGCAACTGGCTACACCTTC.